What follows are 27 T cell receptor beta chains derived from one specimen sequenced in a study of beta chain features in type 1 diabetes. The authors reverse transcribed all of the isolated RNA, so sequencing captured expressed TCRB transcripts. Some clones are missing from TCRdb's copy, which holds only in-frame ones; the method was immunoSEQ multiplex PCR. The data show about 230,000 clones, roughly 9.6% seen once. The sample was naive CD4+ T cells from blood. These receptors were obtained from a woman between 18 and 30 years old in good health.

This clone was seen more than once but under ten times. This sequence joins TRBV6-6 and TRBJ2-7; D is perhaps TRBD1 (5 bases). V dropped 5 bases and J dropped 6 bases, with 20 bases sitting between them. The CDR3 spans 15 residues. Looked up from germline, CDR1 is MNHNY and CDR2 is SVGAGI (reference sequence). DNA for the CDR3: TGTGCCAGCAGTCAGACTCAGGGTGGTCACGCCGAGCAGTACTTC. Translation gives CASSQTQGGHAEQYF.

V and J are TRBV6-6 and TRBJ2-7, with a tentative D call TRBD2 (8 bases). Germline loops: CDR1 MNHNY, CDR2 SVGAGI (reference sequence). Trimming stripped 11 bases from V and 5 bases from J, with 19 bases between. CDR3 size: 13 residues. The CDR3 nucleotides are TGTGCCGCGACAGGGACTAGTTTAAACGAGCAGTACTTC. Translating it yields CAATGTSLNEQYF.

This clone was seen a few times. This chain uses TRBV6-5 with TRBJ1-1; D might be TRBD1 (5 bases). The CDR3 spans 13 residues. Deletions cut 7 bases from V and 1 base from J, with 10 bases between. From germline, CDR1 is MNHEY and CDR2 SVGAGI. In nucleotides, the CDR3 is TGTGCCAGCACCAACGGACAGAACACTGAAGCTTTCTTT. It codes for CASTNGQNTEAFF.

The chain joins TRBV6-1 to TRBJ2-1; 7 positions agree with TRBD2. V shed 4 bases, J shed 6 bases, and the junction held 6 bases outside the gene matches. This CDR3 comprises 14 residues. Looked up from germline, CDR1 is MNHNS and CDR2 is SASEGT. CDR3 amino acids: CASSAIERGNEQFF. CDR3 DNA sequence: TGTGCCAGCAGTGCCATCGAGCGGGGCAATGAGCAGTTCTTC.

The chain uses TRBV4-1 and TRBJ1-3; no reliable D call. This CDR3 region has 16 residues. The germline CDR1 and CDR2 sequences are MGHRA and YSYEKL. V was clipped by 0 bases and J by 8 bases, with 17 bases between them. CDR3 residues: CASSQEQRRTGDTIYF. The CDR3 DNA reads TGCGCCAGCAGCCAAGAGCAACGACGGACTGGGGACACCATATATTTT.

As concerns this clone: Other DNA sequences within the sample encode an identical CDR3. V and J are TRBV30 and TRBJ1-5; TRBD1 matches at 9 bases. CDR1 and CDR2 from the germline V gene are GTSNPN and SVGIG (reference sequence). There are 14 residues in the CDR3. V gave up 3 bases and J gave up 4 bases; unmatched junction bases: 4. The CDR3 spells CAWSVGQGNQPQHF. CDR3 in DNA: TGTGCCTGGAGCGTGGGACAGGGTAATCAGCCCCAGCATTTT.

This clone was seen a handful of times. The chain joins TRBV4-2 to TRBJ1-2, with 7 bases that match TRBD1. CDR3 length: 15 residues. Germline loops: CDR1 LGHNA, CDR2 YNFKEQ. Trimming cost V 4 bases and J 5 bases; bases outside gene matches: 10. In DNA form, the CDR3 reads TGTGCCAGCAGCCGCCAGTCCGGGACAGAGTATGGCTACACCTTC. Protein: CASSRQSGTEYGYTF.

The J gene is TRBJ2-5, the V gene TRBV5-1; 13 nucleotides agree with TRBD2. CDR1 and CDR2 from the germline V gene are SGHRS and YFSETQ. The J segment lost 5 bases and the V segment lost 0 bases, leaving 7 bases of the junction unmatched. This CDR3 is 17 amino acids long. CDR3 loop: CASSLDPTSGGGETQYF. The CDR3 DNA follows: TGCGCCAGCAGCTTGGACCCAACTAGCGGGGGGGGCGAGACCCAGTACTTC.

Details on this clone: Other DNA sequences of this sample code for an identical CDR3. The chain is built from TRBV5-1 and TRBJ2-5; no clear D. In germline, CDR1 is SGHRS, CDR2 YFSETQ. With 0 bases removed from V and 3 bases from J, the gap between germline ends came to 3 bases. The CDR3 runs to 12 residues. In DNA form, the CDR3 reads TGCGCCAGCAGCTTGGCCGAAGAGACCCAGTACTTC. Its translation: CASSLAEETQYF.

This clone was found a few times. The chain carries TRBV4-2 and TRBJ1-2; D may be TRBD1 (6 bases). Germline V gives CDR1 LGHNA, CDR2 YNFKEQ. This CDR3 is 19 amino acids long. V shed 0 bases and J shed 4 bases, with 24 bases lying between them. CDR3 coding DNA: TGTGCCAGCAGCCAAGATCTAAAGATAGGATTCGGGACAACCTATGGCTACACCTTC. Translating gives CASSQDLKIGFGTTYGYTF.

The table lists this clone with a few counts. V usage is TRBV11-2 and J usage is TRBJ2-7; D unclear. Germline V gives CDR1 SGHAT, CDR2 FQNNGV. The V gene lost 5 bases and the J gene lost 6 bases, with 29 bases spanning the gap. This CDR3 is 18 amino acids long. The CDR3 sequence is CASSQVGLPVGASGEQYF. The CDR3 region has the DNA TGTGCCAGCAGCCAAGTCGGGTTACCTGTTGGTGCTTCGGGCGAGCAGTACTTC.

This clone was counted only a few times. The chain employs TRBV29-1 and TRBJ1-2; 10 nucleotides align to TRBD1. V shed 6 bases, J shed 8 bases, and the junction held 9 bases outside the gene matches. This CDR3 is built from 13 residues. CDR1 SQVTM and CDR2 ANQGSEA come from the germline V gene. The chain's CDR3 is CSVPGQGTGGYTF. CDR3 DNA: TGCAGCGTACCGGGACAGGGGACCGGCGGCTACACCTTC.

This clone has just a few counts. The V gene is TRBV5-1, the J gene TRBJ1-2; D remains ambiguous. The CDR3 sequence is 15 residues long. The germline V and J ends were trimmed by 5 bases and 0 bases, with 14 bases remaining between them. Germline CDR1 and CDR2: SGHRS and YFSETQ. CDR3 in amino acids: CASRLPGDTNYGYTF. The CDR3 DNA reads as TGCGCCAGCAGGCTGCCCGGGGATACTAACTATGGCTACACCTTC.

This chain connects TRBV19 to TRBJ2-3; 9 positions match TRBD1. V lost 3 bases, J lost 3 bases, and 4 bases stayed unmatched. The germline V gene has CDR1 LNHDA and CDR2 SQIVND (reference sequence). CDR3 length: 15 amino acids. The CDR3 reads CASSMYRGLTDTQYF. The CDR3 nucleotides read TGTGCCAGTAGTATGTACAGGGGGCTTACAGATACGCAGTATTTT.

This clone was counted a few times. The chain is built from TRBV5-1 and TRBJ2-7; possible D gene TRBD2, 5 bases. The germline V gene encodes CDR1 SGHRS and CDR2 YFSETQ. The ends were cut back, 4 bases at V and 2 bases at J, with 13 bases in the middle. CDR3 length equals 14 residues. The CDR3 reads CASSPAGKTYEQYF. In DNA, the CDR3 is TGCGCCAGCAGCCCCGCCGGGAAAACCTACGAGCAGTACTTC.

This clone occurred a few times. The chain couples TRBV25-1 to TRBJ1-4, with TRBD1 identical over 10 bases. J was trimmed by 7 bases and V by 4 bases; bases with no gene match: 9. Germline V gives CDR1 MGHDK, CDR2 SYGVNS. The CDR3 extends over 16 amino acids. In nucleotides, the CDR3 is TGTGCCAGCAGTGCCCTCGGGACAGGGGAGGGTGAAAAACTGTTTTTT. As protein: CASSALGTGEGEKLFF.

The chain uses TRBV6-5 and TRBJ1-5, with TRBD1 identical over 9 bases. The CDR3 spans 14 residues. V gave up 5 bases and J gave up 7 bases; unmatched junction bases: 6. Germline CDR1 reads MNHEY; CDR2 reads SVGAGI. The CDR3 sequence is CASSTGGAGQPQHF. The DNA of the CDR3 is TGTGCCAGCAGTACAGGGGGCGCCGGGCAGCCCCAGCATTTT.

The CDR3 region is CASSFGGSSYNEQFF. DNA of the CDR3: TGTGCCAGCAGTTTTGGCGGGAGCTCCTACAATGAGCAGTTCTTC. The V call is TRBV27, the J call TRBJ2-1, with TRBD2 matching over 7 bases. This CDR3 is 15 amino acids long. CDR1 and CDR2 from the germline V gene are MNHEY and SMNVEV (reference sequence). V was clipped by 3 bases and J by 0 bases; unmatched bases: 2.

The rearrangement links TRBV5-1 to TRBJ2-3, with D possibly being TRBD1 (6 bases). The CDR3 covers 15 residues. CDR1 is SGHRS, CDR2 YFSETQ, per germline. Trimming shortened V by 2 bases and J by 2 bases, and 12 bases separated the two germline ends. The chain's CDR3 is CASSFPGQNTDTQYF. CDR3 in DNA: TGCGCCAGCAGCTTCCCCGGACAGAACACAGATACGCAGTATTTT.

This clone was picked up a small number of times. CDR3 protein: CASSPLPRLNTEAFF. CDR3 coding DNA: TGTGCCAGCTCACCACTTCCCCGGTTGAACACTGAAGCTTTCTTT. V and J are TRBV18 and TRBJ1-1; D ambiguous. The V gene lost 1 base and the J gene lost 0 bases, with 9 bases spanning the gap. The length of the CDR3 is 15 residues. The germline V gene has CDR1 KGHSH and CDR2 LQKENI.

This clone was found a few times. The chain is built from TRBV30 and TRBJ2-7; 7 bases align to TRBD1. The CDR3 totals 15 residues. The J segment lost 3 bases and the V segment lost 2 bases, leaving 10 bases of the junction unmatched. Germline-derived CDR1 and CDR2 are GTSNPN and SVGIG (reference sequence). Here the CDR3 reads CAWSYESTGLYEQYF. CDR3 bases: TGTGCCTGGAGTTACGAATCGACAGGGCTCTACGAGCAGTACTTC. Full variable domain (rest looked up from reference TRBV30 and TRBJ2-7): SQTIHQWPATLVQPVGSPLSLECTVEGTSNPNLYWYRQAAGRGLQLLFYSVGIGQISSEVPQNLSASRPQDRQFILSSKKLLLSDSGFYLCAWSYESTGLYEQYFGPGTRLTVT.

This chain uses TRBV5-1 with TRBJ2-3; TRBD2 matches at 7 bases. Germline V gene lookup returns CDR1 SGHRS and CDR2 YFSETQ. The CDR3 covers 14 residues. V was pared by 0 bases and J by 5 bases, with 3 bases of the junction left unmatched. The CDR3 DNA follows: TGCGCCAGCAGCTTGGTGGTAGCGGGAGATACGCAGTATTTT. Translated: CASSLVVAGDTQYF.

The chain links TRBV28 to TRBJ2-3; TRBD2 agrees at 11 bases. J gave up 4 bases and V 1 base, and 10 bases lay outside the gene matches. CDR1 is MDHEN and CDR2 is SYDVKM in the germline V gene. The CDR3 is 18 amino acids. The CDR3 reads CASSLSSGRWRAADTQYF. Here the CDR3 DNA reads TGTGCCAGCAGTTTATCTAGCGGGAGGTGGAGAGCGGCAGATACGCAGTATTTT.

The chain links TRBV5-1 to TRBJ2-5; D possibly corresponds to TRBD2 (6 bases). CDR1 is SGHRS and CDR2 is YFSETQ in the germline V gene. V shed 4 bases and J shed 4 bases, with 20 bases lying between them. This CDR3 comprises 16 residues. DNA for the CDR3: TGCGCCAGCAGCGTAGGACCCGGGACCGGGGGAGAGACCCAGTACTTC. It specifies CASSVGPGTGGETQYF.

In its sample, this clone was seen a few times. CDR3 sequence: CASSPPGVSTGGTQYF. CDR3 DNA sequence: TGTGCCAGCTCACCACCTGGGGTATCAACGGGAGGGACCCAGTACTTC. The chain recombines TRBV18 with TRBJ2-5; 7 nucleotides agree with TRBD2. Losses at the gene ends were 0 bases for V and 7 bases for J; bases not matched to a gene: 11. The CDR3 totals 16 residues. Germline values: CDR1 KGHSH, CDR2 LQKENI.

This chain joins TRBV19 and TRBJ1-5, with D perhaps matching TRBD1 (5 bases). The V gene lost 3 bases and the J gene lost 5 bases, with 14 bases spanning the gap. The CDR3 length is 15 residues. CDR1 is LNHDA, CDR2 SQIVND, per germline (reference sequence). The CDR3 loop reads CASSISPPTDQPQHF. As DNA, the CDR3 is TGTGCCAGTAGTATCTCCCCCCCGACAGATCAGCCCCAGCATTTT.

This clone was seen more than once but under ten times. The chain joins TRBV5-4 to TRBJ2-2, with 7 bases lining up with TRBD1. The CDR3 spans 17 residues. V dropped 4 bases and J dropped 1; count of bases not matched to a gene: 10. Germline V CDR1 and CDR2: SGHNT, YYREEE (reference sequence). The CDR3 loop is CASSPELGTVNTGELFF. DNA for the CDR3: TGTGCCAGCAGCCCGGAATTAGGGACAGTGAACACCGGGGAGCTGTTTTTT.